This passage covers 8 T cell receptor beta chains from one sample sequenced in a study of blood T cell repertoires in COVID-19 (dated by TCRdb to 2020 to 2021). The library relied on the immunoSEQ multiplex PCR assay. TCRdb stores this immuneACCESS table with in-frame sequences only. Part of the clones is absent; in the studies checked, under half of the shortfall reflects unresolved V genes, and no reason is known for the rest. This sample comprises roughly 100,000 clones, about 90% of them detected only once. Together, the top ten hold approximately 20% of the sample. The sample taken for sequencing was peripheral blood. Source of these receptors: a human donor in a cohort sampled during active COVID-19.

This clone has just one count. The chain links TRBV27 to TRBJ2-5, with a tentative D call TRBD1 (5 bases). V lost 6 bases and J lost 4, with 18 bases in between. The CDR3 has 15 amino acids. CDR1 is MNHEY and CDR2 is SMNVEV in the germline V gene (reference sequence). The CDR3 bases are TGTGCCAGCAGAGAGAGCCCAGGGTTCGGAGAGACCCAGTACTTC. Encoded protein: CASRESPGFGETQYF.

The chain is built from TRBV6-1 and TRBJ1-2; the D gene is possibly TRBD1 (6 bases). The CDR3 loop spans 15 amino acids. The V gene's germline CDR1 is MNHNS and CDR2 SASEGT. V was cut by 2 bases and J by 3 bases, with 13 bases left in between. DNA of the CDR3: TGTGCCAGCAGTGAATCCCAGGGGCTGGACTATGGCTACACCTTC. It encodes CASSESQGLDYGYTF.

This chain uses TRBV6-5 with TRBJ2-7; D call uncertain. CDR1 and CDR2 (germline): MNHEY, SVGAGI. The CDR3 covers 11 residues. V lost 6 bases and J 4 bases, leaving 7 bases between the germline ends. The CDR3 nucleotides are TGTGCCAGCAGACTCAATTACGAGCAGTACTTC. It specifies CASRLNYEQYF.

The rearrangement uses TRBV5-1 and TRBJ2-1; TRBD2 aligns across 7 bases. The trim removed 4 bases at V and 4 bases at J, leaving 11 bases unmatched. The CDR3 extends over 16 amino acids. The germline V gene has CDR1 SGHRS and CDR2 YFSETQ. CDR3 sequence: CASSLREVAGYNEQFF. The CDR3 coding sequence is TGCGCCAGCAGCCTACGGGAGGTCGCTGGGTACAATGAGCAGTTCTTC.

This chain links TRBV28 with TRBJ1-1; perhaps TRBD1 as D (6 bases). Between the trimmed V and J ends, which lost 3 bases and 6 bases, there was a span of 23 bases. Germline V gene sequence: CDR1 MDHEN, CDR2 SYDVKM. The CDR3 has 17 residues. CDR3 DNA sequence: TGTGCCAGCAGTTTCCTCGAAATTTCTCGGGGGGCCTCTGAAGCTTTCTTT. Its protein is CASSFLEISRGASEAFF.

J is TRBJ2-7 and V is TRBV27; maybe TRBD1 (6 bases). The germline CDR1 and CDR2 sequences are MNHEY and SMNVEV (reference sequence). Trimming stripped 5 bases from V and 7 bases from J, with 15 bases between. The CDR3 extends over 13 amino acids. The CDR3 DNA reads TGTGCCAGCAGTCCGTCGGTAGGGGGTGAGCAGTACTTC. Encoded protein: CASSPSVGGEQYF.

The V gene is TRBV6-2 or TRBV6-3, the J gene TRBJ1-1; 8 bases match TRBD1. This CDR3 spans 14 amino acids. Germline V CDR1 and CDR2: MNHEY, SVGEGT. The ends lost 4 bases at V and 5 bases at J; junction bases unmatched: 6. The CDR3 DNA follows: TGTGCCAGCAGTTCAATGACAGGGGAAACTGAAGCTTTCTTT. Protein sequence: CASSSMTGETEAFF.

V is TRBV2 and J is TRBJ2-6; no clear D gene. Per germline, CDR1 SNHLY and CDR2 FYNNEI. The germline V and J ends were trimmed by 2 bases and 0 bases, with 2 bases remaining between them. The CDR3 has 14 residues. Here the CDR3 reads CASSERSGANVLTF. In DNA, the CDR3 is TGTGCCAGCAGTGAACGCTCTGGGGCCAACGTCCTGACTTTC.